This TCR beta chain was captured in a study of T cell responses to AZD1222 COVID-19 vaccine. Study-wide findings and caveats: Clonal diversity may have been underestimated, and the donors were mostly white British, with more females than males.

This CDR3 is 14 amino acids long. Losses at the gene ends were 5 bases for V and 1 base for J; bases not matched to a gene: 4. Germline values: CDR1 SEHNR, CDR2 FQNEAQ (reference sequence). A word on this clone: Its antigen is not known.

Some clones are missing from TCRdb's copy, which holds only in-frame ones; the method was immunoSEQ multiplex PCR. The table lists 150,000 to 180,000 clones, over 70% of them singletons. The sequences come from peripheral blood, collected 28 days after the second AZD1222 dose. The sequence was obtained from an adult who received the AZD1222 COVID-19 vaccine. The chain combines TRBV7-9 with TRBJ1-1; 7 positions match TRBD1. In nucleotides, the CDR3 is TGTGCCAGCAGCCGCGCAGGGGGGAACACTGAAGCTTTCTTT. It is translated as CASSRAGGNTEAFF.